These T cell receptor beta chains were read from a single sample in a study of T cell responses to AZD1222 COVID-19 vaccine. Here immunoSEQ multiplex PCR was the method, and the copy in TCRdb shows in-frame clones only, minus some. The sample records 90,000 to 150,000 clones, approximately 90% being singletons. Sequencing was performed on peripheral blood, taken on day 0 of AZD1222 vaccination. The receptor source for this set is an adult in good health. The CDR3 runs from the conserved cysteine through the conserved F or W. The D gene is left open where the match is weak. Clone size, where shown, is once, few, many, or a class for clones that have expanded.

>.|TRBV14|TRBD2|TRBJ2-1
CASSQGSLAGGYYNEQFF
TGTGCCAGCAGCCAAGGGTCTCTAGCGGGGGGATACTACAATGAGCAGTTCTTC
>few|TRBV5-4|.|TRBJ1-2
CASSLRSEGGYGYTF
TGTGCCAGCAGCTTGAGGTCAGAAGGCGGGTATGGCTACACCTTC
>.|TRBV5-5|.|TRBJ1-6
CASSLEPIRDSPLHF
TGTGCCAGCAGCTTGGAACCAATCCGGGATTCACCCCTCCACTTT
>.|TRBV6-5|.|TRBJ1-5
CASSTDRGGNQPQHF
TGTGCCAGCAGTACGGACAGAGGGGGCAATCAGCCCCAGCATTTT
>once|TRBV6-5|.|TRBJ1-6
CASSYRDAFDSPLHF
TGTGCCAGCAGTTACCGGGACGCCTTCGATTCACCCCTCCACTTT
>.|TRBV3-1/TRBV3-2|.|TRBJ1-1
CASSLKGPNTEAFF
TGTGCCAGCAGCCTCAAAGGGCCGAACACTGAAGCTTTCTTT
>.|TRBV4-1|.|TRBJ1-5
CASSQAGQPQHF
TGCGCCAGCAGCCAAGCGGGACAGCCCCAGCATTTT
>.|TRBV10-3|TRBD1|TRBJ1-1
CAIRGTGAEAFF
TGTGCCATCAGGGGGACAGGGGCGGAGGCTTTCTTT
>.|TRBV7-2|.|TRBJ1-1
CASSLRGRNTEAFF
TGTGCCAGCAGCTTACGGGGGAGAAACACTGAAGCTTTCTTT
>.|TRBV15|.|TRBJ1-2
CATSAFGGYGYTF
TGTGCCACCAGCGCCTTCGGGGGGTATGGCTACACCTTC
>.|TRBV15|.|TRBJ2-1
CATSPADNEQFF
TGTGCCACCAGCCCGGCGGACAATGAGCAGTTCTTC
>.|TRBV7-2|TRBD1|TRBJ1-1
CASRPMTGDTEAFF
TGTGCCAGCAGACCAATGACAGGGGACACTGAAGCTTTCTTT
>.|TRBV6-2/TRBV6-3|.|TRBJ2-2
CASSYTTGEGNTGELFF
TGTGCCAGCAGTTACACCACAGGGGAGGGGAACACCGGGGAGCTGTTTTTT
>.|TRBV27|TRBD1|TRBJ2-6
CASRPYQGAPGANVLTF
TGTGCCAGCAGGCCGTATCAGGGGGCGCCTGGGGCCAACGTCCTGACTTTC
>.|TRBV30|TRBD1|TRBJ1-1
CAWDRGMNTEAFF
TGTGCCTGGGACAGGGGGATGAACACTGAAGCTTTCTTT
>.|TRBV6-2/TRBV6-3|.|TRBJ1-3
CASSSLRVLISGNTIYF
TGTGCCAGCAGTAGTCTTCGGGTACTGATCTCTGGAAACACCATATATTTT
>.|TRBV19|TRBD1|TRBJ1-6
CASSTGAHFSYNSPLHF
TGTGCCAGTTCGACAGGGGCCCATTTCTCCTATAATTCACCCCTCCACTTT
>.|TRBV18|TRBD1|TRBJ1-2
CASSPPGGQVKANYGYTF
TGTGCCAGCTCACCCCCCGGGGGACAGGTCAAAGCTAACTATGGCTACACCTTC
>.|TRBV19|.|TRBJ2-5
CASNPSGQETQYF
TGTGCCAGTAACCCCTCGGGGCAAGAGACCCAGTACTTC
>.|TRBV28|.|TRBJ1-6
CASSLTSKKWGSPLHF
TGTGCCAGCAGTTTAACCAGCAAAAAGTGGGGTTCACCCCTCCACTTT
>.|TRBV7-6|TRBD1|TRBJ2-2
CASSFRTGGTGELFF
TGTGCCAGCAGCTTTCGGACAGGGGGGACCGGGGAGCTGTTTTTT
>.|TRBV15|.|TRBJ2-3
CATSRDAGSTDTQYF
TGTGCCACCAGCAGAGATGCGGGGTCCACAGATACGCAGTATTTT
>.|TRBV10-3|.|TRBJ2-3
CAISESSFTSTDTQYF
TGTGCCATCAGTGAGTCCTCATTTACTAGCACAGATACGCAGTATTTT
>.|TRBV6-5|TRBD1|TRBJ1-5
CASSRQGAGNQPQHF
TGTGCCAGCAGTCGACAGGGGGCAGGCAATCAGCCCCAGCATTTT
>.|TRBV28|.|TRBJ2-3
CATEAPVKVKDTQYF
TGTGCCACCGAGGCCCCGGTTAAGGTCAAAGATACGCAGTATTTT
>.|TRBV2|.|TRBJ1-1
CASPAGSVNTEAFF
TGTGCCAGCCCGGCAGGGAGCGTGAACACTGAAGCTTTCTTT
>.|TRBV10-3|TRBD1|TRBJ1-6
CATRDRENSPLHF
TGTGCCACCCGGGACAGGGAAAATTCACCCCTCCACTTT
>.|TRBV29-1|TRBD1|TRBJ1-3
CSVTGTGYGNTIYF
TGCAGCGTCACCGGGACAGGGTACGGAAACACCATATATTTT
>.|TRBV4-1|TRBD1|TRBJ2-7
CASSQVGTVTYEQYF
TGCGCCAGCAGCCAAGTGGGGACAGTGACCTACGAGCAGTACTTC
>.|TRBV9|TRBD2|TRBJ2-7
CASGSGSSYEQYF
TGTGCCAGCGGTAGCGGGAGCTCCTACGAGCAGTACTTC
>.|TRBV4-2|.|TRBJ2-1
CASSQESGWTNFNEQFF
TGTGCCAGCAGCCAAGAATCCGGGTGGACTAACTTCAATGAGCAGTTCTTC
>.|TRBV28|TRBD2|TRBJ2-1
CASSFLAGGLNEQFF
TGTGCCAGCAGTTTCCTAGCGGGGGGGTTAAATGAGCAGTTCTTC
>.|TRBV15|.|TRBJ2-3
CATSRGGGYTDTQYF
TGTGCCACCAGCAGAGGTGGGGGGTACACAGATACGCAGTATTTT
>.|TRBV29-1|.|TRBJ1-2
CSVGEIGQLRGYTF
TGCAGCGTCGGTGAGATTGGGCAACTGCGGGGCTACACCTTC
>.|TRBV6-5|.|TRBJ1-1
CASRTPNTEAFF
TGTGCCAGCAGGACACCGAACACTGAAGCTTTCTTT
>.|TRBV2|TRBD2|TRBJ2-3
CASRSAPTSGISSTDTQYF
TGTGCCAGCAGGTCCGCCCCGACTAGCGGGATTTCTAGCACAGATACGCAGTATTTT
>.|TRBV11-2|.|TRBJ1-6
CASSLGPGSPLHF
TGTGCCAGCAGCTTAGGTCCGGGTTCACCCCTCCACTTT
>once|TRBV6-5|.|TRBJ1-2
CASIGQTTFGYGYTF
TGTGCCAGCATAGGGCAAACGACCTTCGGGTATGGCTACACCTTC
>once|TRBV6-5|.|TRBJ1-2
CASSRAPYGYTF
TGTGCCAGCAGTCGGGCACCTTATGGCTACACCTTC
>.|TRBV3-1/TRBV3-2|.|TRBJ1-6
CASSRVIGQGESPLHF
TGTGCCAGCAGCCGAGTGATCGGGCAGGGCGAATCACCCCTCCACTTT
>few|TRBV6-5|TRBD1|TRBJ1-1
CASSYGFQGARTEAFF
TGTGCCAGCAGTTACGGCTTCCAGGGGGCGCGAACTGAAGCTTTCTTT
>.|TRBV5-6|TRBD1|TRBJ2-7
CASSNDRGPYEQYF
TGTGCCAGCAGCAATGACAGGGGGCCGTACGAGCAGTACTTC
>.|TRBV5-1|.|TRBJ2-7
CASSLEVRTPSSYEQYF
TGCGCCAGCAGCTTGGAGGTCAGGACGCCTAGCTCCTACGAGCAGTACTTC
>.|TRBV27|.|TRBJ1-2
CASSLRGGGLTNYGYTF
TGTGCCAGCAGTTTGCGAGGAGGTGGGCTAACTAACTATGGCTACACCTTC
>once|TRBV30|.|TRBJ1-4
CAWRKTHSRLANEKLFF
TGTGCCTGGAGAAAAACTCACAGTCGACTGGCTAATGAAAAACTGTTTTTT
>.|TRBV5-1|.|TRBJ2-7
CASSLGGVAYEQYF
TGCGCCAGCAGCTTAGGGGGGGTGGCCTACGAGCAGTACTTC
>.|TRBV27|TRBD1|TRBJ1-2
CASSLSGTGLDNYGYTF
TGTGCCAGCAGTTTATCCGGGACAGGACTAGATAACTATGGCTACACCTTC
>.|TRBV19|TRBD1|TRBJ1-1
CASSIQGAANTEAFF
TGTGCCAGTAGTATACAGGGGGCTGCGAACACTGAAGCTTTCTTT
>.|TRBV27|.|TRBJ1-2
CASTPRQGQYGYTF
TGTGCCAGCACCCCGAGGCAGGGCCAGTATGGCTACACCTTC